Shown below are 30 T cell receptor beta chains from a single sample sequenced in a study of control samples from healthy donors and cancer patients. TCRdb's copy holds only in-frame clones and misses some; the assay was immunoSEQ multiplex PCR. Of about 110,000 clones listed, about 89% are singletons. Specimen: blood. The receptors shown here come from a woman aged 45-65 years in good health.

The chain employs TRBV9 and TRBJ2-2; a weak D match, TRBD2 (7 bases). The V gene lost 4 bases and the J gene lost 0 bases, with 16 bases spanning the gap. The CDR3 spans 17 residues. Germline assignment: CDR1 SGDLS and CDR2 YYNGEE. CDR3 DNA sequence: TGTGCCAGCAGCCCTCGGCGGGGGCGCGCGAACACCGGGGAGCTGTTTTTT. Residues: CASSPRRGRANTGELFF.

V is TRBV5-1 and J is TRBJ1-1; the D is unclear. Looked up from germline, CDR1 is SGHRS and CDR2 is YFSETQ. The CDR3 has 14 amino acids. Between the trimmed V and J ends, which lost 0 bases and 1 base, there was a span of 7 bases. CDR3 nucleotide sequence: TGCGCCAGCAGCTTGGGACTTAGGAACACTGAAGCTTTCTTT. This gives the protein CASSLGLRNTEAFF.

The chain combines TRBV5-4 with TRBJ1-6, with D maybe TRBD1 (6 bases). Germline CDR1 SGHNT, CDR2 YYREEE (reference sequence). Trimming pared 8 bases from V and 10 bases from J, leaving 10 bases between. The CDR3 contains 11 residues. The CDR3 DNA reads as TGTGCCAGGGGGGCGGGCTCACCCCTCCACTTT. Translated: CARGAGSPLHF.

The chain combines TRBV7-8 with TRBJ2-4, with 11 bases that match TRBD2. After removal of 5 bases from V and 4 bases from J, the junction contained 16 bases not matched to a gene. CDR1 is SGHVS, CDR2 FQNEAQ, per germline. CDR3 length: 19 amino acids. CDR3 sequence: CASSTWTSGLSPLKNIQYF. In DNA form, the CDR3 reads TGTGCCAGCAGCACTTGGACTAGCGGGCTTTCACCCTTAAAAAACATTCAGTACTTC.

This chain connects TRBV7-8 to TRBJ1-2, with D unclear. CDR3 length: 14 amino acids. Germline V lookup: CDR1 SGHVS, CDR2 FQNEAQ. V lost 2 bases and J lost 2, with 9 bases in between. The CDR3 region is CASSLLPGNYGYTF. The CDR3 bases are TGTGCCAGCAGCTTATTACCCGGCAACTATGGCTACACCTTC.

The V call is TRBV6-5, the J call TRBJ2-7; TRBD1 agrees at 8 bases. V lost 6 bases and J lost 0; bases outside the gene matches: 7. Germline V gene lookup returns CDR1 MNHEY and CDR2 SVGAGI. The CDR3 consists of 15 residues. This CDR3 reads CASSGQGKSSYEQYF. In nucleotides, the CDR3 is TGTGCCAGCAGCGGACAGGGAAAGAGCTCCTACGAGCAGTACTTC.

The sample holds one count of this clone. V gene TRBV28 combines with J gene TRBJ1-4; the D gene is possibly TRBD1 (6 bases). Germline CDR1 is MDHEN and CDR2 is SYDVKM. V was clipped by 5 bases and J by 7 bases, with 26 bases between them. The CDR3 is 18 amino acids. CDR3 sequence: CASSHYSGAGRRGEKLFF. The CDR3 nucleotides are TGTGCCAGCAGTCACTATTCAGGGGCAGGCAGGAGGGGTGAAAAACTGTTTTTT.

This chain links TRBV28 with TRBJ2-6; either TRBD1 or TRBD2 may supply D (5 bases each). The V gene lost 11 bases and the J gene lost 1 base, with 9 bases spanning the gap. CDR1 and CDR2 (germline): MDHEN, SYDVKM. CDR3 length equals 13 residues. In DNA form, the CDR3 reads TGTGCCGTGGGGACGTCTGGGGCCAACGTCCTGACTTTC. Its translation: CAVGTSGANVLTF. Supplemented by reference TRBV28 and TRBJ2-6, the full variable domain reads DVKVTQSSRYLVKRTGEKVFLECVQDMDHENMFWYRQDPGLGLRLIYFSYDVKMKEKGDIPEGYSVSREKKERFSLILESASTNQTSMYLCAVGTSGANVLTFGAGSRLTVL.

The chain carries TRBV7-3 and TRBJ2-5; D ambiguous. V shed 0 bases and J shed 1 base, with 6 bases lying between them. The CDR3 totals 14 residues. Germline CDR1 SGHTA, CDR2 FQGTGA. CDR3: CASSLTKAQETQYF. In DNA form, the CDR3 reads TGTGCCAGCAGCTTAACCAAAGCCCAAGAGACCCAGTACTTC. Based on the CDR3 plus reference TRBV7-3 and TRBJ2-5, the full variable domain is GAGVSQTPSNKVTEKGKYVELRCDPISGHTALYWYRQSLGQGPEFLIYFQGTGAADDSGLPNDRFFAVRPEGSVSTLKIQRTERGDSAVYLCASSLTKAQETQYFGPGTRLLVL.

The chain employs TRBV18 and TRBJ1-6, with 7 bases matching TRBD1. V shed 2 bases and J 10 bases; nucleotides not matched to a gene: 11. Germline CDR1 reads KGHSH; CDR2 reads LQKENI. The CDR3 has 16 residues. The CDR3 sequence is CASSPYGTADVSPLHF. In nucleotides, the CDR3 is TGTGCCAGCTCACCATACGGGACAGCCGACGTATCACCCCTCCACTTT.

The genes are TRBV5-4 and TRBJ2-4; 7 nucleotides line up with TRBD1. Losses at the gene ends were 4 bases for V and 1 base for J; bases not matched to a gene: 5. From germline, CDR1 is SGHNT and CDR2 YYREEE (reference sequence). The CDR3 has 15 residues. The CDR3 coding sequence is TGTGCCAGCAGCCTCAAGGGGGCTGCCAAAAACATTCAGTACTTC. Encoded protein: CASSLKGAAKNIQYF. The full variable domain, rest sourced from reference TRBV5-4 and TRBJ2-4, is ETGVTQSPTHLIKTRGQQVTLRCSSQSGHNTVSWYQQALGQGPQFIFQYYREEENGRGNFPPRFSGLQFPNYSSELNVNALELDDSALYLCASSLKGAAKNIQYFGAGTRLSVL.

V usage is TRBV9 and J usage is TRBJ2-1, with D possibly being TRBD2 (6 bases). With 3 bases removed from V and 3 bases from J, the gap between germline ends came to 10 bases. This CDR3 spans 14 amino acids. Germline CDR1 SGDLS, CDR2 YYNGEE. CDR3 region: CASSAGTFYNEQFF. The CDR3 DNA reads as TGTGCCAGCAGCGCGGGGACTTTCTACAATGAGCAGTTCTTC.

This chain uses TRBV6-2 or TRBV6-3 with TRBJ2-7; TRBD1 agrees at 9 bases. Trimming removed 3 bases from V and 1 base from J; junction bases left unmatched: 4. Germline CDR1 and CDR2: MNHEY and SVGEGT. The CDR3 has 15 residues. The chain's CDR3 is CASSYSGTGSYEQYV. CDR3 DNA sequence: TGTGCCAGCAGTTATTCGGGGACAGGGTCCTACGAGCAGTACGTC.

The chain combines TRBV6-6 with TRBJ1-1; D is unresolved. Trimming shortened V by 2 bases and J by 6 bases, and 19 bases separated the two germline ends. This CDR3 is built from 16 residues. Germline V gene lookup returns CDR1 MNHNY and CDR2 SVGAGI (reference sequence). The CDR3 coding sequence is TGTGCCAGCAGTTACAACGGGCCCCAGTCTGGCCCTGAAGCTTTCTTT. This encodes CASSYNGPQSGPEAFF.

The chain joins TRBV5-6 to TRBJ2-7, with TRBD2 matching over 8 bases. Germline V CDR1 and CDR2: SGHDT, YYEEEE. V dropped 1 base and J dropped 4; count of bases not matched to a gene: 7. This CDR3 has 15 amino acids. The CDR3 DNA sequence: TGTGCCAGCAGCTTGCTTGAGCGGGGGTTATACGAGCAGTACTTC. Translated, it gives CASSLLERGLYEQYF.

The V call is TRBV4-1, the J call TRBJ1-3; 12 bases agree with TRBD1. Germline V gene lookup returns CDR1 MGHRA and CDR2 YSYEKL. The CDR3 has 19 residues. V trimming: 0 bases; J trimming: 2 bases; junction bases outside the gene matches: 8. CDR3 region: CASSQDRTGQGAAGNTIYF. The DNA of the CDR3 is TGCGCCAGCAGCCAAGATCGTACGGGACAGGGGGCAGCTGGAAACACCATATATTTT.

The V and J genes are TRBV19 and TRBJ1-5; D is uncertain. This CDR3 contains 14 residues. Germline V gene sequence: CDR1 LNHDA, CDR2 SQIVND (reference sequence). V gave up 6 bases and J gave up 0 bases, with 9 bases separating them. CDR3 residues: CASRWEYSNQPQHF. The CDR3 bases are TGTGCCAGTAGATGGGAGTATAGCAATCAGCCCCAGCATTTT.

The sample holds a few counts of this clone. The chain couples TRBV7-2 to TRBJ2-5; no definite D call. Germline values: CDR1 SGHTA, CDR2 FQGNSA. The CDR3 totals 15 residues. V lost 1 base to trimming and J lost 1 base, with 10 bases between them. Here the CDR3 reads CASSLGSASQETQYF. CDR3 DNA sequence: TGTGCCAGCAGCTTAGGGTCCGCTAGCCAAGAGACCCAGTACTTC.

The J gene is TRBJ1-5, the V gene TRBV19, with a possible D match to TRBD1 (6 bases). This CDR3 is built from 14 residues. V lost 8 bases to trimming and J lost 6 bases, with 17 bases between them. The V gene's germline CDR1 is LNHDA and CDR2 SQIVND (reference sequence). The CDR3 DNA follows: TGTGCCAGTGCGAGGGGGGGCGATCTTCAGCCCCAGCATTTT. Protein product: CASARGGDLQPQHF.

The rearrangement uses TRBV30 and TRBJ2-5, with D maybe TRBD2 (7 bases). Germline lookup yields CDR1 GTSNPN and CDR2 SVGIG (reference sequence). CDR3 length: 15 residues. The V end was cut by 5 bases, the J end by 5 bases, with 21 bases between. The DNA of the CDR3 is TGTGCCTGGGACCTTGGACTAGGGGGGTGGGAGACCCAGTACTTC. It is translated as CAWDLGLGGWETQYF.

The rearrangement uses TRBV13 and TRBJ2-2, with a possible D match to TRBD1 (5 bases). The CDR3 contains 17 residues. CDR1 is PRHDT, CDR2 FYEKMQ, per germline (reference sequence). V shed 0 bases and J shed 4 bases, with 15 bases lying between them. CDR3 residues: CASSLGGLGQGTGELFF. The CDR3 region has the DNA TGTGCCAGCAGCTTAGGAGGTCTAGGGCAGGGCACCGGGGAGCTGTTTTTT.

This sequence joins TRBV5-1 and TRBJ2-7; D is tentatively TRBD1 or TRBD2 (6 bases each). Germline V lookup: CDR1 SGHRS, CDR2 YFSETQ. The CDR3 is made up of 15 amino acids. V was pared by 3 bases and J by 6 bases, with 19 bases between. In DNA, the CDR3 is TGCGCCAGCAGCTGGACCCCCGGGGGCAAGGTCGAGCAGTACTTC. Translating gives CASSWTPGGKVEQYF.

The V and J genes are TRBV4-3 and TRBJ2-1; D possibly corresponds to TRBD2 (7 bases). The CDR3 runs 15 residues. The V and J ends lost 1 base and 10 bases respectively, with 17 bases between them. CDR1 and CDR2 from the germline V gene are LGHNA and YSLEER. CDR3 bases: TGCGCCAGCAGCCAAGGAGGGGGGGGAGGAGACGAGCAGTTCTTC. Translated, it gives CASSQGGGGGDEQFF.

V gene TRBV7-3 combines with J gene TRBJ2-5, with TRBD1 matching 9 bases. This CDR3 has 14 residues. CDR1 SGHTA and CDR2 FQGTGA come from the germline V gene. J lost 6 bases, V lost 4 bases, and 6 bases had no gene match. This CDR3 is CASSSTQGAKTQYF. The CDR3 nucleotides are TGTGCCAGCAGCTCCACACAGGGGGCGAAGACCCAGTACTTC.

The genes are TRBV12-3 or TRBV12-4 and TRBJ1-1, with unresolved D. Trimming pared 3 bases from V and 7 bases from J, leaving 6 bases between. The CDR3 loop spans 11 amino acids. The CDR3 protein is CASSFGGEAFF. DNA for the CDR3: TGTGCCAGCAGTTTCGGCGGTGAAGCTTTCTTT.

V is TRBV7-9 and J is TRBJ1-5; 7 bases map to TRBD1. V gave up 5 bases and J gave up 1 base; unmatched junction bases: 5. The CDR3 sequence is 15 residues long. Germline assignment: CDR1 SEHNR and CDR2 FQNEAQ (reference sequence). Here the CDR3 DNA reads TGTGCCAGCAGCCCCAGGGGGGACAGCAATCAGCCCCAGCATTTT. Amino acids: CASSPRGDSNQPQHF.

This chain joins TRBV14 and TRBJ2-3; D unresolved. Trimming removed 5 bases from V and 3 bases from J, with 9 bases in between. CDR1 and CDR2 from the germline V gene are SGHDN and FVKESK. This CDR3 is built from 13 residues. The CDR3 sequence is CASSFITTDTQYF. CDR3 DNA sequence: TGTGCCAGCAGCTTTATTACGACAGATACGCAGTATTTT.

V gene TRBV13 combines with J gene TRBJ2-4, with D perhaps TRBD2 (7 bases). Germline CDR1 PRHDT, CDR2 FYEKMQ (reference sequence). The V end lost 6 bases, the J end lost 5 bases, and 14 bases lay between the germline ends. The CDR3 runs 14 residues. CDR3 region: CASRRGGGQNIQYF. CDR3 coding DNA: TGTGCCAGCAGACGCGGGGGCGGCCAAAACATTCAGTACTTC.

The chain carries TRBV7-2 and TRBJ1-2; TRBD1 matches at 10 bases. The CDR3 is 17 residues long. Germline V gives CDR1 SGHTA, CDR2 FQGNSA. V trimming: 5 bases; J trimming: 4 bases; junction bases outside the gene matches: 13. CDR3 residues: CASSGRDRGHSSYGYTF. In nucleotides, the CDR3 is TGTGCCAGCAGCGGTAGGGACAGGGGACATTCTAGCTATGGCTACACCTTC.

The gene calls are TRBV18 and TRBJ2-5; D may be TRBD2 (5 bases). The CDR3 is 15 amino acids. Trimming took off 3 bases at V and 4 bases at J, with 15 bases between the two ends. Germline CDR1 reads KGHSH; CDR2 reads LQKENI. CDR3 DNA sequence: TGTGCCAGCTCACCCCAGCTGGGCGCGGGAGAGACCCAGTACTTC. This translates into CASSPQLGAGETQYF. Supplemented by reference TRBV18 and TRBJ2-5, the full variable domain reads NAGVMQNPRHLVRRRGQEARLRCSPMKGHSHVYWYRQLPEEGLKFMVYLQKENIIDESGMPKERFSAEFPKEGPSILRIQQVVRGDSAAYFCASSPQLGAGETQYFGPGTRLLVL.